This paragraph reports one T cell receptor beta chain. These data are taken from a study of STAT5B mutations in CD4+ large granular lymphocyte leukemia. TCRdb's copy holds only in-frame clones and misses some; the assay was immunoSEQ multiplex PCR. The top ten hold approximately 4% of the sample, which has some 40,000 clones, more than 80% seen once. Germline lookup yields CDR1 SQVTM and CDR2 ANQGSEA. The V end lost 5 bases, the J end lost 3 bases, and 16 bases lay between the germline ends. The CDR3 length is 14 residues. This sequence was found in a human donor in good health. The specimen was CD4+ T cells from blood buffy coats. This sequence joins TRBV29-1 and TRBJ1-1; TRBD1 is a possible D gene (5 bases). The chain's CDR3 is CSVPGRGPYTEAFF. The CDR3 DNA follows: TGCAGCGTTCCAGGGAGAGGCCCTTACACTGAAGCTTTCTTT.